A single sample is the source of the 6 T cell receptor beta chains below, sequenced in a study of T cells expressing NK-cell markers. TCRdb reprocessed the 5' RACE reads; each CDR3 protein has one entry and no DNA is given. In total, the table holds about 460,000 distinct CDR3 sequences. The specimen was blood T cells: a sorted CD56 or NKG2C T cell subset, CD4+ or CD8+ T cells, or bulk PBMC T cells (not recorded which). These receptors all stem from a woman in her fifties or sixties in good health.

The chain employs TRBV5-1 and TRBJ1-2; TCRdb outputs TRBD1, but without DNA this stays unchecked. Per germline, CDR1 SGHRS and CDR2 YFSETQ. This CDR3 has 15 amino acids. CDR3 sequence: CASSLEGLQGGGYTF.

This chain links TRBV19 with TRBJ2-2; without DNA, the TCRdb call of TRBD2 cannot be checked. The CDR3 consists of 16 residues. Looked up from germline, CDR1 is LNHDA and CDR2 is SQIVND (reference sequence). The chain's CDR3 is CASRRTSGANTGELFF.

This chain joins TRBV4-2 and TRBJ2-3; TCRdb gives TRBD2 as the D gene, but with no DNA this cannot be confirmed. Germline loops: CDR1 LGHNA, CDR2 YNFKEQ. The CDR3 has 16 amino acids. Here the CDR3 reads CASSSYWRELADTQYF.

The gene calls are TRBV3-1 and TRBJ2-5; the TCRdb call, TRBD2, lacks DNA for checking. The CDR3 length is 14 residues. Germline V gives CDR1 LGHDT, CDR2 YNNKEL (reference sequence). The CDR3 loop is CASSQDLLGQTQYF.

The chain has TRBV9 and TRBJ2-1. Germline V lookup: CDR1 SGDLS, CDR2 YYNGEE. This CDR3 is 13 amino acids long. The CDR3 reads CASSAAIFHEQFF.

This rearrangement joins TRBV6-5 to TRBJ1-2. The germline V gene encodes CDR1 MNHEY and CDR2 SVGAGI. This CDR3 comprises 16 residues. CDR3 sequence: CASSYSTVRGYYGYTF.